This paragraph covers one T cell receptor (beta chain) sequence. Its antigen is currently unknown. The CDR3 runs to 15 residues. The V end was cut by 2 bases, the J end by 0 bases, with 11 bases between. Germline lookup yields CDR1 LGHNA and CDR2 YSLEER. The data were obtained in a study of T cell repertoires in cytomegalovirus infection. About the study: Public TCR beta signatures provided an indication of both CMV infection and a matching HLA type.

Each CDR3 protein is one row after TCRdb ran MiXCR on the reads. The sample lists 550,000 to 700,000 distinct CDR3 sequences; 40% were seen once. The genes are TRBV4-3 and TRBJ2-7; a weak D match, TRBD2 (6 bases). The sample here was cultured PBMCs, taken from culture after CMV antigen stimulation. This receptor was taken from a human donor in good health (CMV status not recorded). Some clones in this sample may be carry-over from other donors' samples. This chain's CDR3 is CASSQSRDFSYEQYF. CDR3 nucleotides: TGCGCCAGCAGCCAATCCCGGGACTTCTCCTACGAGCAGTACTTC.